Listed below are T cell receptor beta chains from one sample, sequenced in a study of T cell responses to AZD1222 COVID-19 vaccine. Sequencing used immunoSEQ multiplex PCR; TCRdb keeps in-frame clones, though not all of them. This sample has about 82,000 clones; 80% to 90% occur once, and the top ten carry around 10%. Sequences were derived from peripheral blood, sampled 28 days after the second AZD1222 dose. These receptor sequences come from an adult who received the AZD1222 COVID-19 vaccine. Each CDR3 is given with its conserved first and last residue. The order of the fields is D gene, J gene, clone size, V gene, CDR3 DNA, CDR3 protein. A D gene is named only where the DNA matches it firmly. A row's size may be missing; if present it is once, few, many or a size class.

D: NA; J: TRBJ1-2; size: NA; V: TRBV24-1; DNA: TGTGCCACCAGTGATGCAACCGGGACGTTTAACTATGGCTACACCTTC; CDR3: CATSDATGTFNYGYTF
D: NA; J: TRBJ2-7; size: few; V: TRBV6-2/TRBV6-3; DNA: TGTGCCAGCAGTCGCCATCCAGTCGACGTGTACGAGCAGTACTTC; CDR3: CASSRHPVDVYEQYF
D: NA; J: TRBJ2-1; size: once; V: TRBV7-9; DNA: TGTGCCAGCAGGAGACCAGGGATTAATGAGCAGTTCTTC; CDR3: CASRRPGINEQFF
D: NA; J: TRBJ1-2; size: NA; V: TRBV7-9; DNA: TGTGCCAGCAGCTTAGACAGCTACTATGGCTACACCTTC; CDR3: CASSLDSYYGYTF
D: TRBD2; J: TRBJ2-3; size: NA; V: TRBV29-1; DNA: TGCAGCGTTATTAGCGGGAGGGCCATGTGGGGCACAGATACGCAGTATTTT; CDR3: CSVISGRAMWGTDTQYF
D: NA; J: TRBJ2-1; size: NA; V: TRBV5-4; DNA: TGTGCCAGCACAATGACAGTTCCCTCTAATGAGCAGTTCTTC; CDR3: CASTMTVPSNEQFF
D: TRBD1; J: TRBJ2-7; size: NA; V: TRBV14; DNA: TGTGCCAGCAGCCTTCCCGGGACAGGGGCCTTCCGTCGCTCCTACGAGCAGTACTTC; CDR3: CASSLPGTGAFRRSYEQYF
D: NA; J: TRBJ2-7; size: NA; V: TRBV7-3; DNA: TGTGCCAGCAGCTTGTCTGGGGGAGAGCAGTACTTC; CDR3: CASSLSGGEQYF
D: NA; J: TRBJ2-1; size: few; V: TRBV24-1; DNA: TGTGCCACCAGTGATTGGGGGCAGTTCTACAATGAGCAGTTCTTC; CDR3: CATSDWGQFYNEQFF
D: NA; J: TRBJ1-5; size: NA; V: TRBV10-3; DNA: TGTGCCATCAGTGAGTCAGGTAGTATTGGTCAGCCCCAGCATTTT; CDR3: CAISESGSIGQPQHF
D: TRBD2; J: TRBJ2-3; size: NA; V: TRBV9; DNA: TGTGCCAGCAGCCAGGGACTAGAATTAACAGATACGCAGTATTTT; CDR3: CASSQGLELTDTQYF
D: NA; J: TRBJ2-1; size: NA; V: TRBV10-2; DNA: TGCGCCACTAACCCTGGGTTTAATGAGCAGTTCTTC; CDR3: CATNPGFNEQFF
D: TRBD1; J: TRBJ2-1; size: NA; V: TRBV6-5; DNA: TGTGCCAGCAGTTACTACGGGACAGGGGGCCTGAATGAGCAGTTCTTC; CDR3: CASSYYGTGGLNEQFF
D: NA; J: TRBJ1-6; size: NA; V: TRBV5-5; DNA: TGTGCCAGCAGATTAGGAGGGGAGTATAATTCACCCCTCCACTTT; CDR3: CASRLGGEYNSPLHF
D: NA; J: TRBJ1-3; size: NA; V: TRBV6-1; DNA: TGTGCCAGCAGTGACAATCCAGGGTCTGGAAACACCATATATTTT; CDR3: CASSDNPGSGNTIYF
D: NA; J: TRBJ2-1; size: NA; V: TRBV29-1; DNA: TGCAGCGTGGAGGGAACAGGGGTAAACTACAATGAGCAGTTCTTC; CDR3: CSVEGTGVNYNEQFF
D: TRBD1; J: TRBJ2-2; size: NA; V: TRBV5-4; DNA: TGTGCCAGCAGCCCTGGAGTAGACAGGGGGCGCACCGGGGAGCTGTTTTTT; CDR3: CASSPGVDRGRTGELFF
D: NA; J: TRBJ1-2; size: NA; V: TRBV10-3; DNA: TGTGCCATTTCAGGGGAATTGAGGAGCGGCTACACCTTC; CDR3: CAISGELRSGYTF
D: TRBD1; J: TRBJ1-1; size: NA; V: TRBV4-2; DNA: TGTGCCAGCAGCCAAGAGACAGGGGGCATCACTGAAGCTTTCTTT; CDR3: CASSQETGGITEAFF
D: NA; J: TRBJ2-7; size: NA; V: TRBV28; DNA: TGTGCCAGCAGTATCACAGGGTCTCGCGAGCAGTACTTC; CDR3: CASSITGSREQYF
D: TRBD1; J: TRBJ1-5; size: NA; V: TRBV28; DNA: TGTGCCAGCAGTACAGCCGGGACAGGGGGTAGGCAGCCCCAGCATTTT; CDR3: CASSTAGTGGRQPQHF
D: NA; J: TRBJ1-5; size: once; V: TRBV3-1/TRBV3-2; DNA: TGTGCCAGCAGCCAAGCCCCCGGGGGTCAGCCCCAGCATTTT; CDR3: CASSQAPGGQPQHF
D: TRBD2; J: TRBJ2-3; size: NA; V: TRBV28; DNA: TGTGCCAGCAGTTTAGGGGCTAGCGGGAGATTGGGTACGCAGTATTTT; CDR3: CASSLGASGRLGTQYF
D: NA; J: TRBJ1-5; size: NA; V: TRBV7-2; DNA: TGTGCCAGCAGTTCGGACTATAGCAATCAGCCCCAGCATTTT; CDR3: CASSSDYSNQPQHF
D: NA; J: TRBJ2-7; size: NA; V: TRBV4-2; DNA: TGTGCCAGCAGCCCCAGCGGGCAGGGGGCCTACGAGCAGTACTTC; CDR3: CASSPSGQGAYEQYF
D: TRBD1; J: TRBJ1-3; size: once; V: TRBV9; DNA: TGTGCCAGCAGCGAAAGGACAGGGGGGAACACCATATATTTT; CDR3: CASSERTGGNTIYF
D: TRBD2; J: TRBJ2-1; size: NA; V: TRBV13; DNA: TGTGCCAGCAGCTTTTCCTCCGGGGGGAGATGGGAATCCTACAATGAGCAGTTCTTC; CDR3: CASSFSSGGRWESYNEQFF